This is a list of T cell receptor beta chains from one sample in a study of shared clonotypes between healthy human individuals. Sequencing used immunoSEQ multiplex PCR; TCRdb keeps in-frame clones, though not all of them. The sample has fewer than 600,000 clones, 60% to 80% seen once. What was sequenced was PBMCs. These receptors came from a woman aged 40 to 55 in good health. Some clones in this sample may be carry-over from other donors' samples. Both conserved end residues are part of each CDR3. D genes are given only for firm matches. Size tells how often a clone was seen (once, few, many) or the class of an expanded clone, and some rows leave it out.

d_gene	v_gene	abundance	j_gene	CDR3aa	CDR3nt
.	TRBV7-2	.	TRBJ2-5	CASSPRRRGGETQYF	TGTGCCAGCAGCCCCCGAAGGAGGGGGGGAGAGACCCAGTACTTC
TRBD2	TRBV7-6	.	TRBJ2-1	CASSLVGGGASSYNEQFF	TGTGCCAGCAGCTTAGTGGGCGGGGGGGCTAGCTCCTACAATGAGCAGTTCTTC
.	TRBV2	.	TRBJ2-2	CASRSGGVSGELFF	TGTGCCAGCAGAAGCGGTGGGGTTTCCGGGGAGCTGTTTTTT
.	TRBV20-1	.	TRBJ1-2	CSASSGYGYTF	TGCAGTGCTAGTAGCGGGTATGGCTACACCTTC
.	TRBV28	few	TRBJ1-2	CASSPSAAYYGYTF	TGTGCCAGCAGTCCCTCTGCGGCTTACTATGGCTACACCTTC
.	TRBV7-2	.	TRBJ2-3	CASSLADTQYF	TGTGCCAGCAGCTTAGCAGATACGCAGTATTTT
.	TRBV18	.	TRBJ2-5	CASSPERRQETQYF	TGTGCCAGCTCACCAGAGCGCCGCCAAGAGACCCAGTACTTC
TRBD1	TRBV4-1	.	TRBJ1-5	CASSRLGQSDQPQHF	TGCGCCAGCAGCCGACTGGGACAGAGCGATCAGCCCCAGCATTTT
.	TRBV15	.	TRBJ2-7	CATSTGRGRHEQYF	TGTGCCACCAGCACCGGCCGGGGGCGGCACGAGCAGTACTTC
.	TRBV6-5	once	TRBJ2-5	CASSYSGRHQETQYF	TGTGCCAGCAGTTACTCGGGGCGGCACCAAGAGACCCAGTACTTC
.	TRBV30	.	TRBJ1-1	CAWKFQSNTEAFF	TGTGCCTGGAAGTTCCAGTCGAACACTGAAGCTTTCTTT
.	TRBV30	.	TRBJ1-1	CAWSGGNTEAFF	TGTGCCTGGAGTGGGGGGAACACTGAAGCTTTCTTT
.	TRBV18	.	TRBJ2-5	CASSRLDLETQYF	TGTGCCAGCTCACGACTAGATTTGGAGACCCAGTACTTC
.	TRBV28	.	TRBJ1-1	CASSLSRDLGEAFF	TGTGCCAGCAGTTTATCCCGGGACCTCGGGGAAGCTTTCTTT
.	TRBV7-2	.	TRBJ1-4	CASSLDLNEKLFF	TGTGCCAGCAGCTTAGACCTAAATGAAAAACTGTTTTTT
TRBD2	TRBV5-1	.	TRBJ2-7	CASSPGTSGHYEQYF	TGCGCCAGCAGCCCGGGGACTAGCGGACATTACGAGCAGTACTTC
TRBD1	TRBV2	once	TRBJ2-1	CASRPGQGRWNEQFF	TGTGCCAGCAGACCTGGACAGGGGAGGTGGAATGAGCAGTTCTTC
TRBD1	TRBV11-2	many	TRBJ2-7	CASSPQGGLYEQYF	TGTGCCAGCAGCCCACAGGGGGGACTGTACGAGCAGTACTTC
.	TRBV6-4	.	TRBJ2-5	CALYKLDPRETQYF	TGTGCCCTATATAAACTAGATCCTCGAGAGACCCAGTACTTC
TRBD1	TRBV6-5	once	TRBJ1-2	CASSYAEGQGNYGYTF	TGTGCCAGCAGTTACGCCGAAGGACAGGGAAACTATGGCTACACCTTC
.	TRBV28	.	TRBJ1-4	CASSSAGTTSTNEKLFF	TGTGCCAGCAGTTCAGCCGGGACCACGTCAACTAATGAAAAACTGTTTTTT
.	TRBV30	once	TRBJ1-4	CAGNSGTYNEKLFF	TGTGCCGGGAACTCCGGGACCTATAATGAAAAACTGTTTTTT
TRBD1	TRBV5-6	.	TRBJ1-2	CASSLWQGGGYTF	TGTGCCAGCAGCTTGTGGCAGGGGGGTGGCTACACCTTC
TRBD1	TRBV7-3	.	TRBJ2-3	CASSTTGSADTQYF	TGTGCCAGCAGCACGACAGGGTCGGCAGATACGCAGTATTTT
TRBD2	TRBV4-2	.	TRBJ2-3	CASSQEGGRPDTQYF	TGTGCCAGCAGCCAAGAGGGCGGGAGACCAGATACGCAGTATTTT
.	TRBV5-4	.	TRBJ2-7	CASSPGEFASEQYF	TGTGCCAGCAGCCCCGGGGAGTTTGCCTCCGAGCAGTACTTC